These 12 T cell receptor beta chains share one sample of origin, sequenced in a study of cytomegalovirus exposure and HLA in healthy donors. Primers: 60 Vbeta forward and 13 Jbeta reverse. The table came from immunoSEQ multiplex PCR; TCRdb's copy has only in-frame clones and leaves some out. The repertoire holds around 140,000 clones, with nearly 80% as singletons. Sample: PBMCs. These TCRs come from a male donor in good health and CMV-seronegative.

V gene TRBV5-5 combines with J gene TRBJ1-4, with 7 bases identical to TRBD1. V dropped 4 bases and J dropped 0; count of bases not matched to a gene: 6. Germline CDR1 is SGHKS and CDR2 is YYEKEE (reference sequence). The CDR3 is 16 residues long. The CDR3 sequence is CASSTDRSATNEKLFF. The CDR3 bases are TGTGCCAGCAGCACGGACAGGAGCGCAACTAATGAAAAACTGTTTTTT. Combining the CDR3 with reference TRBV5-5 and TRBJ1-4 gives the whole variable domain DAGVTQSPTHLIKTRGQQVTLRCSPISGHKSVSWYQQVLGQGPQFIFQYYEKEERGRGNFPDRFSARQFPNYSSELNVNALLLGDSALYLCASSTDRSATNEKLFFGSGTQLSVL.

The chain is built from TRBV9 and TRBJ1-1; no clear D. The CDR3 has 13 amino acids. The germline V and J ends were trimmed by 0 bases and 2 bases, with 5 bases remaining between them. Germline values: CDR1 SGDLS, CDR2 YYNGEE. The CDR3 DNA reads as TGTGCCAGCAGCGTAGGACACAACACTGAAGCTTTCTTT. Encoded protein: CASSVGHNTEAFF.

The genes are TRBV9 and TRBJ2-7; 10 positions agree with TRBD1. The CDR3 is 14 residues long. V gave up 5 bases and J gave up 6 bases; unmatched junction bases: 8. Per the germline V gene, CDR1 is SGDLS and CDR2 is YYNGEE. The CDR3 spells CASSTGQGWGEQYF. CDR3 coding DNA: TGTGCCAGCAGTACGGGACAGGGGTGGGGCGAGCAGTACTTC.

This clone was found a few times. The chain employs TRBV6-5 and TRBJ1-1, with a weak D call TRBD1 (5 bases). V was clipped by 5 bases and J by 3 bases, with 13 bases between them. Germline CDR1 and CDR2: MNHEY and SVGAGI. There are 14 residues in the CDR3. For the CDR3, the DNA is TGTGCCAGCAGTACCCGGGGGATCGACACTGAAGCTTTCTTT. This encodes CASSTRGIDTEAFF.

The chain is built from TRBV28 and TRBJ1-1, with 8 bases matching TRBD1. CDR3 length: 13 residues. V shed 5 bases and J 4 bases; nucleotides not matched to a gene: 3. Germline V CDR1 and CDR2: MDHEN, SYDVKM. The CDR3 DNA reads as TGTGCCAGCAGTATTGGGACAGGCACTGAAGCTTTCTTT. Protein sequence: CASSIGTGTEAFF.

The V gene is TRBV4-1, the J gene TRBJ2-1, with D tentatively TRBD1 (6 bases). CDR1 is MGHRA, CDR2 YSYEKL, per germline. The CDR3 loop spans 15 amino acids. V was trimmed by 5 bases and J by 0 bases, leaving 11 bases between them. CDR3 sequence: CASSIRGCSYNEQFF. As DNA, the CDR3 is TGCGCCAGCAGCATCAGGGGATGCTCCTACAATGAGCAGTTCTTC.

V is TRBV9 and J is TRBJ1-2; 9 nucleotides line up with TRBD1. Unmatched junction bases numbered 5, after V lost 6 bases and J lost 2 bases. CDR3 length equals 14 residues. Germline V CDR1 and CDR2: SGDLS, YYNGEE. CDR3 amino acids: CASNKDRGNYGYTF. In nucleotides, the CDR3 is TGTGCCAGCAACAAGGACAGGGGAAACTATGGCTACACCTTC. The whole variable domain, filled in from reference TRBV9 and TRBJ1-2, reads DSGVTQTPKHLITATGQRVTLRCSPRSGDLSVYWYQQSLDQGLQFLIQYYNGEERAKGNILERFSAQQFPDLHSELNLSSLELGDSALYFCASNKDRGNYGYTFGSGTRLTVV.

The rearrangement uses TRBV5-1 and TRBJ2-7, with 10 bases identical to TRBD1. CDR1 and CDR2 (germline): SGHRS, YFSETQ. Trimming removed 4 bases from V and 7 bases from J; junction bases left unmatched: 8. The CDR3 is 14 amino acids. CDR3 nucleotides: TGCGCCAGCAGCCTCCGGGACAGGGGTGAGGAGCAGTACTTC. Its translation is CASSLRDRGEEQYF.

This clone has only a few counts. V gene TRBV11-3 combines with J gene TRBJ2-7, with 11 positions matching TRBD1. CDR1 is SGHNT, CDR2 YENEEA, per germline. The CDR3 covers 16 residues. Trimming took 4 bases from V and 4 from J; bases not matched to a gene: 9. In DNA, the CDR3 is TGTGCCAGCAGCTCCTACGCTGGACAGGGGGCTTACGAGCAGTACTTC. It codes for CASSSYAGQGAYEQYF. Together with reference TRBV11-3 and TRBJ2-7, the CDR3 gives the full variable domain: EAGVVQSPRYKIIEKKQPVAFWCNPISGHNTLYWYLQNLGQGPELLIRYENEEAVDDSQLPKDRFSAERLKGVDSTLKIQPAELGDSAVYLCASSSYAGQGAYEQYFGPGTRLTVT.

V and J are TRBV27 and TRBJ2-7; the match to TRBD1 covers 9 bases. The germline CDR1 and CDR2 sequences are MNHEY and SMNVEV (reference sequence). Germline trimming cut 4 bases from V and 1 base from J; bases unmatched to any gene: 2. The CDR3 length is 14 residues. CDR3: CASSWDRESYEQYF. The CDR3 DNA sequence: TGTGCCAGCAGTTGGGACAGGGAGTCCTACGAGCAGTACTTC.

The gene calls are TRBV9 and TRBJ2-1, with 9 bases that match TRBD2. Looked up from germline, CDR1 is SGDLS and CDR2 is YYNGEE. Losses at the gene ends were 0 bases for V and 5 bases for J; bases not matched to a gene: 0. CDR3 length: 14 amino acids. CDR3 region: CASSVVAGDNEQFF. The CDR3 DNA reads TGTGCCAGCAGCGTAGTAGCGGGGGACAATGAGCAGTTCTTC.

This clone was detected only once. CDR3 amino acids: CATSRGGQGRKFEQYF. The CDR3 region has the DNA TGTGCCACCAGCAGAGGGGGACAGGGGAGAAAATTCGAGCAGTACTTC. J is TRBJ2-7 and V is TRBV15, with 10 positions matching TRBD1. Germline trimming cut 1 base from V and 6 bases from J; bases unmatched to any gene: 9. The CDR3 consists of 16 residues. Germline-derived CDR1 and CDR2 are LNHNV and YYDKDF (reference sequence).